This T cell receptor (beta chain) was captured in a study of T cells after yellow fever vaccination. TCRdb redid the calling of the 5' RACE reads with MiXCR, one entry per CDR3 protein. The table has some 350,000 distinct CDR3 sequences, about 6.2% seen once. The sequences come from PBMCs, collected 5 days after the yellow fever booster vaccination. The sequence was collected from a young man who received the YFV17D yellow fever vaccine.

CDR3 nucleotide sequence: TGTGCCAGCAGCTTGATAGCGGGAGTCGGTGAGCAGTTCTTC. This sequence encodes CASSLIAGVGEQFF. J is TRBJ2-1 and V is TRBV5-6, with TRBD2 identical over 9 bases. The trim removed 1 base at V and 9 bases at J, leaving 5 bases unmatched. Germline lookup yields CDR1 SGHDT and CDR2 YYEEEE. The CDR3 totals 14 residues.